The 11 T cell receptor beta chains given below trace back to one sample, sequenced in a study of T cell repertoires in cytomegalovirus infection. The antigens of these receptors remain unknown. TCRdb ran MiXCR on the reads and lists one entry per CDR3 protein. The sample contains 650,000 to 900,000 distinct CDR3 sequences, 30% to 35% of which appear only once. Specimen: cultured CD8+ T cells from PBMCs, collected from culture after CMV antigen stimulation. These receptors all stem from a human donor in good health (CMV status not recorded). Some clones in this sample may be carry-over from other donors' samples.

The chain is built from TRBV5-6 and TRBJ1-1; D not resolved. The V gene lost 3 bases and the J gene lost 8 bases, with 8 bases spanning the gap. Germline assignment: CDR1 SGHDT and CDR2 YYEEEE. CDR3 length: 11 residues. The CDR3 reads CASSSGEEAFF. For the CDR3, the DNA is TGTGCCAGCAGCTCCGGGGAGGAAGCTTTCTTT.

At least ten counts were recorded for this clonotype. J is TRBJ1-2 and V is TRBV6-2 or TRBV6-3; D ambiguous. V dropped 4 bases and J dropped 8 bases, with 14 bases sitting between them. Germline assignment: CDR1 MNHEY and CDR2 SVGEGT. The CDR3 is made up of 13 amino acids. The CDR3 nucleotides are TGTGCCAGCAGTTCCAGGACCGGCGGCGGCTACACCTTC. Amino acid sequence: CASSSRTGGGYTF.

CDR3 nucleotides: TGCAGTGCTAGGCAGCGGGCGCAAGAGACCCAGTACTTC. It is translated as CSARQRAQETQYF. This chain connects TRBV20-1 to TRBJ2-5; D is perhaps TRBD2 (6 bases). CDR1 and CDR2 (germline): DFQATT, SNEGSKA (reference sequence). Trimming took off 3 bases at V and 2 bases at J, with 10 bases between the two ends. The CDR3 is made up of 13 amino acids.

The chain uses TRBV19 and TRBJ1-5, with TRBD1 as a possible D gene (6 bases). This CDR3 has 17 residues. Trimming took 5 bases from V and 3 from J, leaving 20 bases between them. The germline CDR1 and CDR2 sequences are LNHDA and SQIVND (reference sequence). The DNA for the CDR3 is TGTGCCAGTAGTTCCATCAGGGGAACGGGGACCAATCAGCCCCAGCATTTT. This gives the protein CASSSIRGTGTNQPQHF.

V usage is TRBV7-3 and J usage is TRBJ1-1, with TRBD1 as a possible D gene (5 bases). The CDR3 contains 16 residues. Germline assignment: CDR1 SGHTA and CDR2 FQGTGA. The ends were cut back, 5 bases at V and 0 bases at J, with 16 bases in the middle. The CDR3 DNA reads TGTGCCAGCAGCCCGCTGACCGGGACGGTGAACACTGAAGCTTTCTTT. This sequence encodes CASSPLTGTVNTEAFF.

This clonotype was detected a few times. CDR3 region: CASSLVARGLGDTQYF. The CDR3 DNA is TGTGCCAGCAGCTTAGTGGCCAGGGGGCTCGGAGATACGCAGTATTTT. This chain joins TRBV7-2 and TRBJ2-3, with 8 bases lining up with TRBD1. Trimming cost V 1 base and J 5 bases; bases outside gene matches: 8. The CDR3 is 16 amino acids. Per germline, CDR1 SGHTA and CDR2 FQGNSA.

The gene calls are TRBV12-3 or TRBV12-4 and TRBJ1-1; 7 nucleotides agree with TRBD1. The V gene end was trimmed by 6 bases and the J gene end by 4 bases; junction bases not matched to a gene: 8. This CDR3 is 14 amino acids long. The CDR3 region has the DNA TGTGCCAGCAGCCGGGACAGCCCGAGCACTGAAGCTTTCTTT. Protein sequence: CASSRDSPSTEAFF.

This clonotype came up a few times. This chain connects TRBV6-2 or TRBV6-3 to TRBJ2-6; D gene unclear. V was clipped by 5 bases and J by 2 bases, with 10 bases between them. Germline V gene sequence: CDR1 MNHEY, CDR2 SVGEGT. The length of the CDR3 is 15 residues. The CDR3 DNA follows: TGTGCCAGCAGTGAAGGGTATCCTGGGGCCAACGTCCTGACTTTC. Its protein is CASSEGYPGANVLTF.

The chain uses TRBV27 and TRBJ2-1, with TRBD2 matching 10 bases. J lost 2 bases, V lost 4 bases, and 5 bases had no gene match. The CDR3 spans 16 residues. CDR1 and CDR2 from the germline V gene are MNHEY and SMNVEV (reference sequence). The CDR3 here is CASSSPSGGTYNEQFF. CDR3 DNA sequence: TGTGCCAGCAGTTCTCCTAGCGGGGGCACCTACAATGAGCAGTTCTTC.

The genes are TRBV20-1 and TRBJ1-2; D is possibly TRBD1 (5 bases). Germline V gives CDR1 DFQATT, CDR2 SNEGSKA (reference sequence). The CDR3 runs 14 residues. V shed 6 bases and J shed 5 bases, with 19 bases lying between them. The CDR3 spells CSAPLDGTAYGYTF. The DNA for the CDR3 is TGCAGTGCCCCCCTCGACGGGACGGCGTATGGCTACACCTTC.

The V call is TRBV4-1, the J call TRBJ2-5, with D possibly being TRBD1 (7 bases). Trimming left V 3 bases short and J 2 bases short, with 22 bases between. Germline V gives CDR1 MGHRA, CDR2 YSYEKL. There are 18 residues in the CDR3. As DNA, the CDR3 is TGCGCCAGCAGCCACGTTCTAGACTGGGCAGGGGGGCAAGAGACCCAGTACTTC. Amino acids: CASSHVLDWAGGQETQYF.